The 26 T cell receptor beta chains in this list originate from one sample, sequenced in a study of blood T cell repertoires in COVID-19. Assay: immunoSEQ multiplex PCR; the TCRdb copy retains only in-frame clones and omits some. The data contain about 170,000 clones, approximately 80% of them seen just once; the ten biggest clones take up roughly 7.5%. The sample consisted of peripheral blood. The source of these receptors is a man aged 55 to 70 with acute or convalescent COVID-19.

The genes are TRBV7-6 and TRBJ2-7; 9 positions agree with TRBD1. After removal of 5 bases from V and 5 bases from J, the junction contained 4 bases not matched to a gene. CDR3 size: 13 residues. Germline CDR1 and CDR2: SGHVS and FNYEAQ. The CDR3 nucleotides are TGTGCCAGCAGCCTGGACAGGGGAAACGAGCAGTACTTC. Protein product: CASSLDRGNEQYF.

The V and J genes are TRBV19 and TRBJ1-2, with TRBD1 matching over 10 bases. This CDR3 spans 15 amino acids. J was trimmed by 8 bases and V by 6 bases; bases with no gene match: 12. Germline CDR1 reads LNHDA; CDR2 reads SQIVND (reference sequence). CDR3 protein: CASRQPWDRGYGYTF. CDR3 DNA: TGTGCCAGTAGGCAACCTTGGGACAGGGGTTACGGCTACACCTTC. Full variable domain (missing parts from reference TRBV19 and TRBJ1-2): DGGITQSPKYLFRKEGQNVTLSCEQNLNHDAMYWYRQDPGQGLRLIYYSQIVNDFQKGDIAEGYSVSREKKESFPLTVTSAQKNPTAFYLCASRQPWDRGYGYTFGSGTRLTVV.

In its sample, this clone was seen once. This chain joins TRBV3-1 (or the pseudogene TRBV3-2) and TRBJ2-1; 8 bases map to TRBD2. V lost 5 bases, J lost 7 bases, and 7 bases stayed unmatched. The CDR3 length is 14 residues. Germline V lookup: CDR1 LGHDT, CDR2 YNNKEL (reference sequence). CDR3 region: CASSYGGAGNEQFF. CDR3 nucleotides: TGTGCCAGCAGCTACGGGGGGGCCGGGAATGAGCAGTTCTTC.

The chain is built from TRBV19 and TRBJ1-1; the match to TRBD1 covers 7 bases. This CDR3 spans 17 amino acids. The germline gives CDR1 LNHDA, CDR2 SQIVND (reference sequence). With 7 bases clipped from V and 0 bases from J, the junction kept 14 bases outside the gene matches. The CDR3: CASIQNPRDSMNTEAFF. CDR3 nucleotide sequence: TGTGCCAGTATCCAAAATCCCCGGGACAGTATGAACACTGAAGCTTTCTTT.

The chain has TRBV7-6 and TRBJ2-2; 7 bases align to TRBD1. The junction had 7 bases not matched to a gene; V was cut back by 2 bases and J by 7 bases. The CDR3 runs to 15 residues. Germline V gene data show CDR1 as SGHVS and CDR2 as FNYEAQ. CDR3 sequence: CASSLPTGENGELFF. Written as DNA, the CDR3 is TGTGCCAGCAGCTTACCTACAGGGGAGAACGGGGAGCTGTTTTTT. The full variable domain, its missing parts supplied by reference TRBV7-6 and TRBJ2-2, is GAGVSQSPRYKVTKRGQDVALRCDPISGHVSLYWYRQALGQGPEFLTYFNYEAQQDKSGLPNDRFSAERPEGSISTLTIQRTEQRDSAMYRCASSLPTGENGELFFGEGSRLTVL.

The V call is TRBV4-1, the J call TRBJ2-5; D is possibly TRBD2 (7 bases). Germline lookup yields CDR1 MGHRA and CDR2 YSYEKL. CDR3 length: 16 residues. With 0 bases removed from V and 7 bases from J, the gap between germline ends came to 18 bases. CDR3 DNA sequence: TGCGCCAGCAGCCAAGAGTCTGGGGGGGGCGCTGGGACCCAGTACTTC. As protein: CASSQESGGGAGTQYF.

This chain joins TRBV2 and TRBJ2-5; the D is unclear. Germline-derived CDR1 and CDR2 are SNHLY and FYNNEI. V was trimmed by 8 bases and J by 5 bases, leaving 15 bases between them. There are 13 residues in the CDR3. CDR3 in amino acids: CASRTFGEETQYF. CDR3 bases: TGTGCCAGCCGAACATTTGGAGAGGAGACCCAGTACTTC. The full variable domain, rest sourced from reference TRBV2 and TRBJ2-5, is EPEVTQTPSHQVTQMGQEVILRCVPISNHLYFYWYRQILGQKVEFLVSFYNNEISEKSEIFDDQFSVERPDGSNFTLKIRSTKLEDSAMYFCASRTFGEETQYFGPGTRLLVL.

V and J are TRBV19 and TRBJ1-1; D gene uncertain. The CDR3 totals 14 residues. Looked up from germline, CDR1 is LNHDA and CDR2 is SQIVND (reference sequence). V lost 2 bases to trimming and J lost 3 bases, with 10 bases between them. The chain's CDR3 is CASSIMRLDTEAFF. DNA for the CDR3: TGTGCCAGTAGTATAATGAGACTGGACACTGAAGCTTTCTTT.

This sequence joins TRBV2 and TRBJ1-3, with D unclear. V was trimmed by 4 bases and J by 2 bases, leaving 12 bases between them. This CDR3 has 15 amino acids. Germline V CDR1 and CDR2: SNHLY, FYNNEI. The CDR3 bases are TGTGCCAGCAGTGTAGGATCGGGGACTGGAAACACCATATATTTT. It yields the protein CASSVGSGTGNTIYF.

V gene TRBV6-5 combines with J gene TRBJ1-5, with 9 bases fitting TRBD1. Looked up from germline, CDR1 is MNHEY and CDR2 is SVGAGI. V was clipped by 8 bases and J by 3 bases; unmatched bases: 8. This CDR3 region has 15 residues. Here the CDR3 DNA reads TGTGCCAGCTCTCGGACAGGGGTGGACAATCAGCCCCAGCATTTT. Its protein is CASSRTGVDNQPQHF.

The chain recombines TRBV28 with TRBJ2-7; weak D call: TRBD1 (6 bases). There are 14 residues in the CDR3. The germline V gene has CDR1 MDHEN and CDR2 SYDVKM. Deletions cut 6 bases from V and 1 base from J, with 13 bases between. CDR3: CASSFMDSSYEQYF. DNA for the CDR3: TGTGCCAGCAGCTTTATGGACAGTTCCTACGAGCAGTACTTC.

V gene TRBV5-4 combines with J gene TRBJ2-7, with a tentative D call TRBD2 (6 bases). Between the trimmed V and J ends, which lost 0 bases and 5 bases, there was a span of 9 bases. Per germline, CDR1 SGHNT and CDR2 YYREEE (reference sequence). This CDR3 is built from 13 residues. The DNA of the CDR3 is TGTGCCAGCAGCTTGGAGGAGGGAAACGAGCAGTACTTC. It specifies CASSLEEGNEQYF.

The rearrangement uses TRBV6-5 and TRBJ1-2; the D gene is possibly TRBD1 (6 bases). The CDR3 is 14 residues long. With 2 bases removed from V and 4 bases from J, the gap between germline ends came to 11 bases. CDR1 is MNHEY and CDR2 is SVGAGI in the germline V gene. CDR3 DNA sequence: TGTGCCAGCAGTTACCTTACAGGGACCTATGGCTACACCTTC. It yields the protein CASSYLTGTYGYTF.

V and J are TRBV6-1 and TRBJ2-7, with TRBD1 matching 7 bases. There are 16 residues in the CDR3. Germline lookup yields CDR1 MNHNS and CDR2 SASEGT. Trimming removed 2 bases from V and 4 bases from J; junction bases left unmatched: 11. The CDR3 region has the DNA TGTGCCAGCAGTGAAAGGTTCGACAGGGATCAATACGAGCAGTACTTC. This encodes CASSERFDRDQYEQYF.

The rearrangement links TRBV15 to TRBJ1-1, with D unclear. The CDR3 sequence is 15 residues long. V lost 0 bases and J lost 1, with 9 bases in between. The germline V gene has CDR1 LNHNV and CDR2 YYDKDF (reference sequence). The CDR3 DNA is TGTGCCACCAGCAGAGAGGTTCGGGGGAACACTGAAGCTTTCTTT. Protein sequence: CATSREVRGNTEAFF.

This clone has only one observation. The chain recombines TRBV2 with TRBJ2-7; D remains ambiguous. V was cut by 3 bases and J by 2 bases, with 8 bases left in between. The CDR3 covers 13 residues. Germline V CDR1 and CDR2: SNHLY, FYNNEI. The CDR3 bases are TGTGCCAGCAGTGACTTGGCAGCCTACGAGCAGTACTTC. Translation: CASSDLAAYEQYF.

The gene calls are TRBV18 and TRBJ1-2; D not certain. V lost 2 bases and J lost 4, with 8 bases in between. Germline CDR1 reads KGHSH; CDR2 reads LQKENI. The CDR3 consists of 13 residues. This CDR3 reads CASSPTGGYGYTF. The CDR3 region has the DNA TGTGCCAGCTCACCAACTGGAGGCTATGGCTACACCTTC.

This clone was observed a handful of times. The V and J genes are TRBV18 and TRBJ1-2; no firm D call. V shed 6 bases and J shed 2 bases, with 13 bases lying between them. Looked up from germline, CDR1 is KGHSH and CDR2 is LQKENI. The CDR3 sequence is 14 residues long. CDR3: CASSLEAENYGYTF. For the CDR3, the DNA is TGTGCCAGCTCCTTGGAGGCAGAAAACTATGGCTACACCTTC.

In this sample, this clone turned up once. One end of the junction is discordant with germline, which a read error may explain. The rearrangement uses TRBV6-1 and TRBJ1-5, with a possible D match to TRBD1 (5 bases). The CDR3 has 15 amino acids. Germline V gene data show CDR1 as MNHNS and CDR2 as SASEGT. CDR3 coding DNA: TGTGCCAGCCGTGACCTAAGGGGATCGGTTCAGCCCCAGCATTTT. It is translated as CASRDLRGSVQPQHF.

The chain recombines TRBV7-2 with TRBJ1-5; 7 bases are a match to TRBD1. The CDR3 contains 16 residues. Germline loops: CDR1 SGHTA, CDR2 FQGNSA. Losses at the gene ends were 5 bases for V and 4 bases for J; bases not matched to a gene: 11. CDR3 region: CASSDRDRGTNQPQHF. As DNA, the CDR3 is TGTGCCAGCAGCGACCGGGACAGAGGTACGAATCAGCCCCAGCATTTT.

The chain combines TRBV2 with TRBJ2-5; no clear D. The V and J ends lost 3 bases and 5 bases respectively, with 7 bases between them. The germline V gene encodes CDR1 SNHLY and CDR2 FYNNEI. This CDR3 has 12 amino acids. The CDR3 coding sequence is TGTGCCAGCAGTGAGTATGAGGAGACCCAGTACTTC. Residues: CASSEYEETQYF.

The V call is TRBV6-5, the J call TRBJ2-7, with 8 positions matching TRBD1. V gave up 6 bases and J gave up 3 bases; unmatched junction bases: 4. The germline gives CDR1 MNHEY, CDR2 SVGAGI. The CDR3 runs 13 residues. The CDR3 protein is CASSPTGGYEQYF. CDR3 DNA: TGTGCCAGCAGCCCCACAGGGGGCTACGAGCAGTACTTC.

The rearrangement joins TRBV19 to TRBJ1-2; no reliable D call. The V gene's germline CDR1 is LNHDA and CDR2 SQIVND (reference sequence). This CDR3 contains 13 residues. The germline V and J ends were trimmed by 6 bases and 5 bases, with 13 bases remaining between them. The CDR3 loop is CASSTGLVYGYTF. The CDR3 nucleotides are TGTGCCAGTAGCACCGGACTTGTTTATGGCTACACCTTC.

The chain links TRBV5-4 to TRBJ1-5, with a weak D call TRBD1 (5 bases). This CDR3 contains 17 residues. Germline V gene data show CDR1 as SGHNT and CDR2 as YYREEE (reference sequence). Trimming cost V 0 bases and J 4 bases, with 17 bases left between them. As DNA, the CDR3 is TGTGCCAGCAGCTTGGGGGGTGGCGGGGCGTGGAATCAGCCCCAGCATTTT. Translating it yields CASSLGGGGAWNQPQHF.

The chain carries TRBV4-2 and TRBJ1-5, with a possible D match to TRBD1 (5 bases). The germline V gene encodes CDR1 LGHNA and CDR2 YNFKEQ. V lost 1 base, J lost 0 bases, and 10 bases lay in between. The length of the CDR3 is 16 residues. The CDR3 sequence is CASSQAQGDSNQPQHF. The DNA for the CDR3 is TGTGCCAGCAGCCAAGCGCAAGGGGATAGCAATCAGCCCCAGCATTTT.

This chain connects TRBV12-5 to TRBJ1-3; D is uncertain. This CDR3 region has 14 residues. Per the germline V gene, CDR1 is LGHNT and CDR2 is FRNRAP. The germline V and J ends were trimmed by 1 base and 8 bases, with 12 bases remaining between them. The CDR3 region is CASGLDSSWDTIYF. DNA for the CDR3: TGTGCTAGTGGTTTGGACAGTTCATGGGACACCATATATTTT.